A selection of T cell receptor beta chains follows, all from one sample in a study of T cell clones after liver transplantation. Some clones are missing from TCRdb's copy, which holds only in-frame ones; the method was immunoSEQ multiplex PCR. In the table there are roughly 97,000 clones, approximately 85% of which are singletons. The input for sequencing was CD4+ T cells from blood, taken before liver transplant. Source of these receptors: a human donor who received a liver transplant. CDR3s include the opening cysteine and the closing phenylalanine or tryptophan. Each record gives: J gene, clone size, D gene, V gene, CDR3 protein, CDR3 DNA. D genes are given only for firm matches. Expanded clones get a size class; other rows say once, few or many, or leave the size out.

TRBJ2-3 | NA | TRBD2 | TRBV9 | CASSSTVTSGKYTQYF | TGTGCCAGCAGCTCTACCGTAACTAGCGGGAAATATACGCAGTATTTT
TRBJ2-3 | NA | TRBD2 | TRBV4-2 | CASSQGLGGSDTQYF | TGTGCCAGCAGCCAAGGGTTGGGAGGGTCAGATACGCAGTATTTT
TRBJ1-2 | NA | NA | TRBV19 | CASTGARNYGYTF | TGTGCCAGTACGGGGGCGCGTAACTATGGCTACACCTTC
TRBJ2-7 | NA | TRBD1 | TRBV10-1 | CASSESGTGSFEQYF | TGCGCCAGCAGTGAGTCCGGGACAGGGTCATTCGAGCAGTACTTC
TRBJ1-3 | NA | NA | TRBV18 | CASSPGQNSGNTIYF | TGTGCCAGCTCACCAGGCCAGAACTCTGGAAACACCATATATTTT
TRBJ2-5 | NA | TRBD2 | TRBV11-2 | CASSLAGGGMGETQYF | TGTGCCAGCAGCTTAGCCGGGGGGGGTATGGGAGAGACCCAGTACTTC
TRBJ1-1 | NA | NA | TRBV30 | CAWTTILNTEAFF | TGTGCCTGGACTACGATACTGAACACTGAAGCTTTCTTT
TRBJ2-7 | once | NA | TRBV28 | CASSSAAYEQYF | TGTGCCAGCAGTTCGGCAGCCTACGAGCAGTACTTC
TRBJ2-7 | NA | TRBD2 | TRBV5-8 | CASSLRLADEQYF | TGTGCCAGCAGCCTCCGACTAGCGGACGAGCAGTACTTC
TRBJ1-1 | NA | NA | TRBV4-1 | CASSQDYGGLGRRTEAFF | TGCGCCAGCAGCCAAGACTATGGGGGGCTTGGACGACGGACTGAAGCTTTCTTT
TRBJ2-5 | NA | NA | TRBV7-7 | CASSLERSSFHEETQYF | TGTGCCAGCAGCTTAGAGAGGTCCTCTTTTCACGAGGAGACCCAGTACTTC
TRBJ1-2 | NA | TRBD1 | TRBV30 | CAWKITGGAYGYTF | TGTGCCTGGAAAATTACAGGGGGCGCCTATGGCTACACCTTC
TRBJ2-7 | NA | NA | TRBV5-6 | CASSRFYEQYF | TGTGCCAGCAGCCGATTCTACGAGCAGTACTTC
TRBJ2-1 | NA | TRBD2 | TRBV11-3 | CASSFGASGGADEQFF | TGTGCCAGCAGCTTCGGTGCTAGCGGGGGGGCCGATGAGCAGTTCTTC
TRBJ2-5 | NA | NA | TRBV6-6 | CASSYGGLEYF | TGTGCCAGCAGTTACGGGGGCCTGGAGTACTTC
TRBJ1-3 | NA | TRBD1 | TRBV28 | CASSLMQGDTIYF | TGTGCCAGCAGTCTTATGCAGGGGGACACCATATATTTT
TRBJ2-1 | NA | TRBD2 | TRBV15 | CATSRAGSGANNEQFF | TGTGCCACCAGCAGAGCGGGGAGCGGGGCTAACAATGAGCAGTTCTTC
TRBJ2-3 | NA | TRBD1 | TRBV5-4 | CASSPGQGGDTQYF | TGTGCCAGCAGCCCGGGACAGGGTGGAGATACGCAGTATTTT
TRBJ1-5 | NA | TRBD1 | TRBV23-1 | CASSPWTGPDQPQHF | TGCGCCAGCAGTCCCTGGACAGGGCCTGATCAGCCCCAGCATTTT
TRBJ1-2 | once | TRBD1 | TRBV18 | CASSSLRGTPANYGYTF | TGTGCCAGCTCATCCCTCAGGGGGACACCGGCTAACTATGGCTACACCTTC
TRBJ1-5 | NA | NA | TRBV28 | CASRFGGSNQPQHF | TGTGCCAGCAGATTCGGGGGGAGCAATCAGCCCCAGCATTTT
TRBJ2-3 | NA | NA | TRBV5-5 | CASSFTPSSEDTQYF | TGTGCCAGCAGCTTCACTCCTAGCTCTGAAGATACGCAGTATTTT
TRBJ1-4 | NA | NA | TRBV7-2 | CASSFTGKGEKLFF | TGTGCCAGCAGCTTTACGGGGAAAGGCGAAAAACTGTTTTTT
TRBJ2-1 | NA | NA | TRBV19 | CASSPFGFGEQFF | TGTGCCAGTTCCCCTTTCGGGTTTGGTGAGCAGTTCTTC
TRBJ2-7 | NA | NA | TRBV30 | CAWGQIYGGQYF | TGTGCCTGGGGTCAGATTTATGGGGGCCAGTACTTC
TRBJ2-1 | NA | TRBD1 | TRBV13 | CASSLVGTANEQFF | TGTGCCAGCAGCTTAGTGGGGACAGCTAATGAGCAGTTCTTC
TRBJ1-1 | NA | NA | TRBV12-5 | CASGFGRLGPSTEAFF | TGTGCTAGTGGTTTTGGAAGACTGGGTCCCAGTACTGAAGCTTTCTTT
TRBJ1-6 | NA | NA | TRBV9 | CASSVAPGPDNSPLHF | TGTGCCAGCAGCGTAGCCCCGGGACCAGATAATTCACCCCTCCACTTT